This TCR beta chain was identified during a study of T cell changes during pregnancy in multiple sclerosis (dated by TCRdb to the late 2010s). Some background on the complete study: The study looked at changes in the T cell repertoire across pregnancy in women with multiple sclerosis.

Library prep was done by the immunoSEQ multiplex PCR assay. The table comes from immuneACCESS by way of TCRdb, which keeps in-frame sequences with V and J called. Part of the clones is missing from these tables; in studies checked, under half for an unresolved V gene and the rest for unknown reasons. For this sample the table gives 40,000 or so clones, of which 91% were detected only once. 6% to 7.5% of the sample is taken by the ten largest. As to this clone: There is no known antigen for this receptor. No per-base quality is available; no much larger clone lies one base away.

The CDR3 starts with the cysteine, ends with the phenylalanine, and has 18 residues. Left in the record is the CDR3 DNA by itself, 54 bases read in frame from the first base. CDR1 is given as MDHEN and CDR2 as SYDVKM, both from the germline V gene. Between the V and J ends, shortened by 3 bases and 0 bases respectively, the junction contains 20 bases. Here the sequenced sample was CD8+ T cells from peripheral blood mononuclear cells, taken in the second trimester of pregnancy. This clonotype was obtained from a female donor with multiple sclerosis, enrolled in a pregnancy study. The rearrangement combines TRBV28 with TRBJ1-1, and the D gene may be TRBD1, 5 bases matching. Here the CDR3 is given as CASSFPHWGTSMNTEAFF. At the DNA level, the sequence is TGTGCCAGCAGTTTTCCCCATTGGGGCACGAGTATGAACACTGAAGCTTTCTTT.